The next 2 T cell receptor beta chains were all read from a single sample in a study of CD8 T cells in cerebrospinal fluid in Alzheimer's disease. TCRdb derives one entry per CDR3 protein from the 10x single-cell sequencing reads, leaving out DNA. This table holds several hundred distinct CDR3 sequences. Material: cerebrospinal fluid. The receptors were gathered from a human donor with mild cognitive impairment.

Judged by frequency, this clonotype is medium-sized. The V call is TRBV19, the J call TRBJ1-2. Germline V gene sequence: CDR1 LNHDA, CDR2 SQIVND (reference sequence). This CDR3 comprises 15 residues. The chain's CDR3 is CASSMAGYIDVGYTF.

This clonotype is called large based on its frequency. This chain uses TRBV7-9 with TRBJ2-2. The CDR3 contains 15 residues. The germline V gene has CDR1 SEHNR and CDR2 FQNEAQ (reference sequence). The CDR3 region is CASSLGLANTGELFF.